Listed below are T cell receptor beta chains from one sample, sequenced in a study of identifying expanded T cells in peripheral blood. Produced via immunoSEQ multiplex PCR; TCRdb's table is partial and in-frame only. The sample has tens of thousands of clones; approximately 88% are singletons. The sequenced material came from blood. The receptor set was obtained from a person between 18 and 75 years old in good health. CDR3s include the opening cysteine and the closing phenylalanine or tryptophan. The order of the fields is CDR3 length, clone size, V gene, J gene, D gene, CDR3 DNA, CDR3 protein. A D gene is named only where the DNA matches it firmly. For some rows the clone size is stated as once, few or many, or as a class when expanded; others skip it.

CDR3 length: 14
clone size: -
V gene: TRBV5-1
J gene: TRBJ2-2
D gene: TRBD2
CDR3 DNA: TGCGCCAGCAGGTGGGGAGCGGGAGCCGGGGAGCTGTTTTTT
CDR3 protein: CASRWGAGAGELFF

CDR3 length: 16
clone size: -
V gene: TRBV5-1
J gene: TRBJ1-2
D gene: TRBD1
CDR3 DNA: TGCGCCAGCAGCCGCAACCTCGGGACAGGTCTCTATGGCTACACCTTC
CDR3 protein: CASSRNLGTGLYGYTF

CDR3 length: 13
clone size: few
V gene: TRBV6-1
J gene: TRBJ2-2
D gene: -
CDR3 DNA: TGTGCCAGCGAGGAAGGGTACGCCGGGGAGCTGTTTTTT
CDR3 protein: CASEEGYAGELFF

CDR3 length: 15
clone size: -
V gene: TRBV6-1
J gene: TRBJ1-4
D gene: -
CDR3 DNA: TGTGCCAGCAGTCCATCCAGGGCCTCTAATGAAAAACTGTTTTTT
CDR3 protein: CASSPSRASNEKLFF

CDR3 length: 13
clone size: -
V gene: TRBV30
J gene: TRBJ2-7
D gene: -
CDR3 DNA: TGTGCCTGGAGTGTACGAGGAGTCTACGAGCAGTACTTC
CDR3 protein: CAWSVRGVYEQYF

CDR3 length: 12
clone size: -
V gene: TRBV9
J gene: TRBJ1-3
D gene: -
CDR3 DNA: TGTGCCAGCAGCGCCTCAAAAAACACCATATATTTT
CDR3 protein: CASSASKNTIYF

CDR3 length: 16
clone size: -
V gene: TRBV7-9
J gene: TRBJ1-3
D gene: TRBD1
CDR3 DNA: TGTGCCAGCAGCTCATGGGACAGGAGCTCTGGAAACACCATATATTTT
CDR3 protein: CASSSWDRSSGNTIYF

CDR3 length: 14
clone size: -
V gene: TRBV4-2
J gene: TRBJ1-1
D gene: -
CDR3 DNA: TGTGCCAGCAGCCTTCCCGGAACGAACACTGAAGCTTTCTTT
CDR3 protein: CASSLPGTNTEAFF

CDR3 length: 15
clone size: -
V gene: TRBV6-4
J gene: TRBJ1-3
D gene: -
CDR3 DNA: TGTGCCAGCAGTGACGAGGCAGGGGTTGGAAACACCATATATTTT
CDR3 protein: CASSDEAGVGNTIYF

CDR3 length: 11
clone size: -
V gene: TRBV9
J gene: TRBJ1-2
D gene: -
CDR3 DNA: TGTGCCAGCGGACACAACTATGGCTACACCTTC
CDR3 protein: CASGHNYGYTF

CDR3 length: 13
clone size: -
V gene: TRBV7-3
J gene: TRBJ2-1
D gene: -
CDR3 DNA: TGTGCCAGCAGCCCGGGTAGGACGGGTGAGCAGTTCTTC
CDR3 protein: CASSPGRTGEQFF

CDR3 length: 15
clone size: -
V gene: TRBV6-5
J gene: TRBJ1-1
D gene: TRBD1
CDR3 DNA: TGTGCCAGCAGCGGGACAGGGGTTACCCCCGGGGGGACTTTCTTT
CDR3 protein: CASSGTGVTPGGTFF

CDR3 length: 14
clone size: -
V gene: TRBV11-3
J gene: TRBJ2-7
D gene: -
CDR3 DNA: TGTGCCAGCAGCCCCGGTCCGGATGGGGTAGAGCAGTACTTC
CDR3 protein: CASSPGPDGVEQYF

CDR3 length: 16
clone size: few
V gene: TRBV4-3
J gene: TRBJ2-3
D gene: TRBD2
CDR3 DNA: TGCGCCAGCAGCCAAGGGGCTAGCGGATTTACAGATACGCAGTATTTT
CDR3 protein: CASSQGASGFTDTQYF

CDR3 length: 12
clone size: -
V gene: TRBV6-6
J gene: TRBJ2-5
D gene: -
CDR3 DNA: TGTGCCAGCAGGGGGGGAGGATGGACCCAGTACTTC
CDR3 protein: CASRGGGWTQYF

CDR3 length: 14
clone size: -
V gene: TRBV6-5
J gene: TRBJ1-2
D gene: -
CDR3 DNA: TGTGCCAGCAGCACACTCATCCGGGACCCAACTGAGACCTTC
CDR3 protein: CASSTLIRDPTETF

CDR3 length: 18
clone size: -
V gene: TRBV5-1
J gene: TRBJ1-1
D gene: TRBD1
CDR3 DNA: TGCGCCAGCAGCTTGGGCAGGGGGCTTCTGGAACCGGACACTGAAGCTTTCTTT
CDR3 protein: CASSLGRGLLEPDTEAFF

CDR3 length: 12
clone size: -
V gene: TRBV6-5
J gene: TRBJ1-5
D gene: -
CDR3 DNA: TGTGCCAGCACCTCAGGAGGTCAGCCCCAGCATTTT
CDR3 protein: CASTSGGQPQHF

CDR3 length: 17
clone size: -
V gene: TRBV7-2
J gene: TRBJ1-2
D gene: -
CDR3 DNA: TGTGCCAGCAGCTTAAACGGGGGGCAGGCGTCCCACTATGGCTACACCTTC
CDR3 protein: CASSLNGGQASHYGYTF

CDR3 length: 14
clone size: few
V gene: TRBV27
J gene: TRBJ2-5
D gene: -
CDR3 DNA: TGTGCCAGCAGATCGGGCGCGGCCAAAGAGACCCAGTACTTC
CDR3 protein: CASRSGAAKETQYF

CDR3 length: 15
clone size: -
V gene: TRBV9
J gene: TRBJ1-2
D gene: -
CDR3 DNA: TGTGCCAGCAGCGTACTAGTTGGGGGGGACTATGGCTACACCTTC
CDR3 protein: CASSVLVGGDYGYTF

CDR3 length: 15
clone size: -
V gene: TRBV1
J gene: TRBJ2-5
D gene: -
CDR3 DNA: TGCACCAGCAATCATATACCCACGGACCCCGAGACCCAGTACTTC
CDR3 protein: CTSNHIPTDPETQYF

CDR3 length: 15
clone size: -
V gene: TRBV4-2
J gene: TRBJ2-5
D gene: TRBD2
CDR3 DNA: TGTGCCAGCAGCCAAGTGGGCGGGGGGGCGGAGACCCAGTACTTC
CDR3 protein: CASSQVGGGAETQYF

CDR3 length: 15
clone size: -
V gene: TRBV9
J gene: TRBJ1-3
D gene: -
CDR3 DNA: TGTGCCAGCAGCGTTCCAGGCTCGGCTGGAAACACCATATATTTT
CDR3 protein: CASSVPGSAGNTIYF

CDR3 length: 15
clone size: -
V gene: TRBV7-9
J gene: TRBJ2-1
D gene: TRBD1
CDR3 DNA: TGTGCCAGCAGGGCGGGACAGGGGTTTTACAATGAGCAGTTCTTC
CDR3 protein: CASRAGQGFYNEQFF

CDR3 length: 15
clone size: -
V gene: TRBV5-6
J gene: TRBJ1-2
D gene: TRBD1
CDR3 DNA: TGTGCCAGCGGTCCTGGGCCCAGGGGGGGTGATGGCTACACCTTC
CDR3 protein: CASGPGPRGGDGYTF

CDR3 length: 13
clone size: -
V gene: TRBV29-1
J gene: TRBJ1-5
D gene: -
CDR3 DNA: TGCAGCGTTGGCTTAGGGGGCAATCAGCCCCAGCATTTT
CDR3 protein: CSVGLGGNQPQHF

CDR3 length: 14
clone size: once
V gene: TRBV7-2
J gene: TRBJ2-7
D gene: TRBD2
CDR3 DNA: TGTGCCAGCAGCCCTTTGGCGGGAGGGACCGAGCAGTACTTC
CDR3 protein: CASSPLAGGTEQYF

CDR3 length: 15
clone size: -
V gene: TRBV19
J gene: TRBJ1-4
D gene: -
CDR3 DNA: TGTGCCAGTAGTCCGCAGGACAGCTCGGTAGAGAAACTGTTTTTT
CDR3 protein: CASSPQDSSVEKLFF

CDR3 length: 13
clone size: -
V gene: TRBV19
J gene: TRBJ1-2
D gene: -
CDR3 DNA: TGTGCCAGCCGGACAGCGGATAACTATGGCTACACCTTC
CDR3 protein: CASRTADNYGYTF

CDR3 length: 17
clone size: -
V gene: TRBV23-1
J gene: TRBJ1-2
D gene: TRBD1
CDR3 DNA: TGCGCCAGCAGTCAATCGGAGACGGACAGGGCAATCTGGGGCTACACCTTC
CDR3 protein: CASSQSETDRAIWGYTF

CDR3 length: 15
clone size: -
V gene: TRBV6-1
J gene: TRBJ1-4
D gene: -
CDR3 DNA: TGTGCCAGCAGTGAAGCTAGGGTGGGGGTTGAGGAACTGTTTTTT
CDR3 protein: CASSEARVGVEELFF

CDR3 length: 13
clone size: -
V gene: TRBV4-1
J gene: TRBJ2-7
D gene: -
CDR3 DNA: TGCGCCAGCAGCCAAGATGCGGGCTACGAGCAGTACTTC
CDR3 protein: CASSQDAGYEQYF

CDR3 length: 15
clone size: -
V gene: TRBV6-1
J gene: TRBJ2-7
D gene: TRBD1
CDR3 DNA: TGTGCCAGCAGTCAATACAGGGGCTCCGTCTACGAGCAGTACTTC
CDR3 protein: CASSQYRGSVYEQYF

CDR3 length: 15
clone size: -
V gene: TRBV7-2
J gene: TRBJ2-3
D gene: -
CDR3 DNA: TGTGCCAGCAGCTTAAATGTGGAACGGGGGAGGTCGCAGTATTTT
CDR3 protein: CASSLNVERGRSQYF

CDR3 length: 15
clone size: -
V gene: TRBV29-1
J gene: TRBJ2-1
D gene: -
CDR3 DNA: TGCAGCGCCTGTTTGACAGATCGTTGGGACAATGAGCAGTTCTTC
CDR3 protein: CSACLTDRWDNEQFF

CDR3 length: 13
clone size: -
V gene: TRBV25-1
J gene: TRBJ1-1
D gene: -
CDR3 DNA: TGTGCCAGCACCCGAGGGAGGGAAACTGAAGCTTTCTTT
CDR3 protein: CASTRGRETEAFF

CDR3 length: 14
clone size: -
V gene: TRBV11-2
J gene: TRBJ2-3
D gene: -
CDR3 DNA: TGTGCCAGCAGCTCCGGGACAAGCACAGATACGCAGTATTTT
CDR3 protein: CASSSGTSTDTQYF

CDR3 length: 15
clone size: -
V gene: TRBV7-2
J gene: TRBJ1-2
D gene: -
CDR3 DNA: TGTGCCAGCAGCTTAGCATACGACGGCCACGGTGGCTACACCTTC
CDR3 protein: CASSLAYDGHGGYTF

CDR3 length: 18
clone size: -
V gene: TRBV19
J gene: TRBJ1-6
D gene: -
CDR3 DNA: TGTGCCAGTAGTCCCCGGGGAGGCGGGAGCTCCTATAATTCACCCCTCCACTTT
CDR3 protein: CASSPRGGGSSYNSPLHF

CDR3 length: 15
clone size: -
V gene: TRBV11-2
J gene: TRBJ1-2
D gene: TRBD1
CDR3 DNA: TGTGCCAGCAGCGCCCGGGACAGGGTAAACTATGGCTACACCTTC
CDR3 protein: CASSARDRVNYGYTF